This T cell receptor (beta chain) derives from a study of blood T cell repertoires in COVID-19. About the research overall: Samples came from the United States, Italy and Spain, spanning acute and convalescent COVID-19.

In the original processing: How many nucleated cells were present was estimated from reference gene primer amplification. Clones were sequenced by immunoSEQ multiplex PCR, and TCRdb holds only the in-frame ones, with some missing. That table supplies the V and J calls and clone size; D and trimming were determined from the DNA. The data contain 99,000 or so clones, around 86% of them singletons. The sequencing sample was made of peripheral blood. The sequence was obtained from an elderly man with acute or convalescent COVID-19.

CDR3 nucleotide sequence: TGCGCCAGCAGCTTGGAACCGGGGGGGTATCAGCCCCAGCATTTT. It translates to CASSLEPGGYQPQHF. J is TRBJ1-5 and V is TRBV5-1; D is perhaps TRBD1 (5 bases). V was trimmed by 0 bases and J by 5 bases, leaving 12 bases between them. CDR1 and CDR2 (germline): SGHRS, YFSETQ. This CDR3 has 15 amino acids.